These T cell receptor beta chains were read from a single sample in a study of T cell responses to AZD1222 COVID-19 vaccine. Some clones are missing from TCRdb's copy, which holds only in-frame ones; the method was immunoSEQ multiplex PCR. Of around 120,000 clones in the sample, 85% to 95% are singletons; the top ten hold 5%. Sequenced here: peripheral blood, sampled 28 days after the second AZD1222 dose. All receptors come from an adult who received the AZD1222 COVID-19 vaccine. Each CDR3 is given with its conserved first and last residue. Fields, in order: D gene, J gene, V gene, clone size, CDR3 DNA, CDR3 protein. A D gene is named only where the DNA matches it firmly. Size is stated for part of the rows, as once, few or many counts, or as a class when the clone is expanded.

TRBD1 | TRBJ1-2 | TRBV6-5 | NA | TGTGCCAGCAGTTACTCGACAGGGGGCTCCTATGGCTACACCTTC | CASSYSTGGSYGYTF
NA | TRBJ2-1 | TRBV14 | NA | TGTGCCAGCAGCCCCTGGGGGTACAATGAGCAGTTCTTC | CASSPWGYNEQFF
TRBD1 | TRBJ1-6 | TRBV7-8 | NA | TGTGCCAGCAGCTCAACCATTACCGGGACAGTAACTTTAGCGCCCCTCCACTTT | CASSSTITGTVTLAPLHF
TRBD1 | TRBJ1-2 | TRBV15 | NA | TGTGCCACCAGCAGGGGGGACAGGGGCAACTCGTATGGCTACACCTTC | CATSRGDRGNSYGYTF
NA | TRBJ2-7 | TRBV5-8 | NA | TGTGCCAGCAGCTTATACAGGGGAGGCATGGCCGAGCAGTACTTC | CASSLYRGGMAEQYF
TRBD2 | TRBJ2-5 | TRBV27 | NA | TGTGCCAGCAGTTTTCGGCGGGAGGGCCTGGAGACCCAGTACTTC | CASSFRREGLETQYF
NA | TRBJ1-5 | TRBV20-1 | NA | TGCAGTGCTGGGCAGCCCCAGCATTTT | CSAGQPQHF
NA | TRBJ1-1 | TRBV30 | NA | TGTGCCTGGAGTCCGCGGTCGAACACTGAAGCTTTCTTT | CAWSPRSNTEAFF
NA | TRBJ1-2 | TRBV5-1 | NA | TGCGCCAGCAGCGAGGTGAATAACTATGGCTACACCTTC | CASSEVNNYGYTF
NA | TRBJ1-6 | TRBV4-1 | NA | TGCGCCAGCAGCCAAGATCAGCGGGAAGATTCACCCCTCCACTTT | CASSQDQREDSPLHF
TRBD1 | TRBJ2-1 | TRBV5-4 | NA | TGTGCCAGCAGCTCCCGGACAGGGGCCTACAATGAGCAGTTCTTC | CASSSRTGAYNEQFF
NA | TRBJ1-2 | TRBV27 | NA | TGTGCCAGCAGTTTGCGGGGCTTAAATTCGGGATACACCTTC | CASSLRGLNSGYTF
NA | TRBJ2-2 | TRBV6-4 | NA | TGTGCCAGCAGTGCGTTACTCCTCGCGAACACCGGGGAGCTGTTTTTT | CASSALLLANTGELFF
NA | TRBJ2-7 | TRBV3-1/TRBV3-2 | NA | TGTGCCAGCAGCCAAGACACCACCTCCTACGAGCAGTACTTC | CASSQDTTSYEQYF
NA | TRBJ2-1 | TRBV28 | NA | TGTGCCAGCAGCCCCTCGGGGCTGGATTTCTTC | CASSPSGLDFF
TRBD1 | TRBJ1-4 | TRBV6-5 | NA | TGTGCCAGCAGTTTCGTATCCACAGGGGTCGAAAAACTGTTTTTT | CASSFVSTGVEKLFF
NA | TRBJ1-5 | TRBV27 | once | TGTGCCAGCAGTTTATGGGGGGGCAATCAGCCCCAGCATTTT | CASSLWGGNQPQHF
NA | TRBJ2-7 | TRBV6-5 | NA | TGTGCCAGCAGTCCGACTGGGCAGCAGTACTTC | CASSPTGQQYF
TRBD2 | TRBJ2-2 | TRBV11-2 | NA | TGTGCCAGCAGCTTATTTGGGGGGGACACCGGGGAGCTGTTTTTT | CASSLFGGDTGELFF
TRBD2 | TRBJ2-1 | TRBV10-1 | NA | TGCGCCAGCAGTGGACTAGCGGGGAACAATGAGCAGTTCTTC | CASSGLAGNNEQFF
NA | TRBJ2-3 | TRBV6-2/TRBV6-3 | NA | TGTGCCAGCAGTCGCATTCCGCGGGGCACAGATACGCAGTATTTT | CASSRIPRGTDTQYF
TRBD2 | TRBJ2-3 | TRBV6-5 | NA | TGTGCCAGCAGAAGACTAGCGAGCACAGATACGCAGTATTTT | CASRRLASTDTQYF
NA | TRBJ1-1 | TRBV11-2 | NA | TGTGCCAGCAGCACCCAGGAGGGAGTCACTGAAGCTTTCTTT | CASSTQEGVTEAFF
NA | TRBJ1-4 | TRBV4-1 | NA | TGCGCCAGCAGCCAAACTCCTTTCGCAACTAATGAAAAACTGTTTTTT | CASSQTPFATNEKLFF
NA | TRBJ1-2 | TRBV11-2 | NA | TGTGCCAGCAGTTTAACCGGGACACGTGGCTACACCTTC | CASSLTGTRGYTF
NA | TRBJ2-3 | TRBV19 | NA | TGTGCCAGTAGTATAGGTAGGGAAGTGGGCACAGATACGCAGTATTTT | CASSIGREVGTDTQYF
NA | TRBJ2-7 | TRBV12-5 | NA | TGTGCTAGTGGTCGTGACCGGGAGCAGTACTTC | CASGRDREQYF